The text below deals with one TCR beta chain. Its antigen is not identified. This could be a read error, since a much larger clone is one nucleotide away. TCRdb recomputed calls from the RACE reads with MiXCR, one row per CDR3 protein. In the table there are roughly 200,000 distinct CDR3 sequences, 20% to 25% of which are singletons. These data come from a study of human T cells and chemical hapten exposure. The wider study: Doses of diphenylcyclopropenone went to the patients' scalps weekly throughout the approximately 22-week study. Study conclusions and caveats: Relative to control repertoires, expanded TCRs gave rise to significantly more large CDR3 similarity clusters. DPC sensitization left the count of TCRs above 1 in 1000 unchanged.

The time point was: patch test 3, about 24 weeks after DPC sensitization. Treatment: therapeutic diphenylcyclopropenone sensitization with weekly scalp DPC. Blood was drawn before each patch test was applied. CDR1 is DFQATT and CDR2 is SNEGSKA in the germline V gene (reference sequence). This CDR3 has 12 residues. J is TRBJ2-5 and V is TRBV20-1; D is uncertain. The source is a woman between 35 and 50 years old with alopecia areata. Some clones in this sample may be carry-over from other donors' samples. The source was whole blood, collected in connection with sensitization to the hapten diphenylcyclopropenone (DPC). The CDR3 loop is CSANESQEAQYF. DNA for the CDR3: TGCAGTGCTAACGAATCACAAGAGGCCCAGTACTTC.